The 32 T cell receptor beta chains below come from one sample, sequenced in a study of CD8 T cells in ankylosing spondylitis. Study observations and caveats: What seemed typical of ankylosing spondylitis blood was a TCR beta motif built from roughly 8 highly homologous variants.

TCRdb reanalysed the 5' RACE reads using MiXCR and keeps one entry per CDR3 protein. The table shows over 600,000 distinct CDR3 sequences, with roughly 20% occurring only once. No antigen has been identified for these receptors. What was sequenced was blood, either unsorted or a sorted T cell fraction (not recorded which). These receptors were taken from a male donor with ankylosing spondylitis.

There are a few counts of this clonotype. CDR3 in amino acids: CASSRTSTNYGYTF. For the CDR3, the DNA is TGTGCCAGCAGTCGGACAAGCACTAACTATGGCTACACCTTC. This rearrangement joins TRBV6-1 to TRBJ1-2; a possible D gene is TRBD1 (5 bases). Trimming took 5 bases from V and 0 from J, leaving 10 bases between them. CDR3 length: 14 amino acids. In germline, CDR1 is MNHNS, CDR2 SASEGT.

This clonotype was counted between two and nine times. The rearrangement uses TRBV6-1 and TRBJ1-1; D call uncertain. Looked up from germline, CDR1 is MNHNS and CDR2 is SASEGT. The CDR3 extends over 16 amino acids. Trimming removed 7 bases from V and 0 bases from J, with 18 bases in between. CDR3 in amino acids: CASIKDAQYMNTEAFF. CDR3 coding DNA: TGTGCCAGCATAAAAGATGCACAGTACATGAACACTGAAGCTTTCTTT.

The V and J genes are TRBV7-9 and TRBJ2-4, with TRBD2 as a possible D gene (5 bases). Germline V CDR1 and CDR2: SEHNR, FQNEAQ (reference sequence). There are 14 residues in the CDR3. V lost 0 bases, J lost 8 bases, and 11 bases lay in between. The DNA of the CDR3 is TGTGCCAGCAGCTTAGCGGGGAGTAGGGACATTCAGTACTTC. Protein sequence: CASSLAGSRDIQYF.

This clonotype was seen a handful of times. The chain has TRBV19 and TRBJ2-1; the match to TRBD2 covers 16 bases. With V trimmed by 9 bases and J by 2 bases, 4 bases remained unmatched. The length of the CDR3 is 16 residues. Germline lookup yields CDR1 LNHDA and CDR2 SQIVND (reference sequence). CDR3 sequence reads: CASGTSGRGTYNEQFF. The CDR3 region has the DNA TGTGCCAGCGGGACTAGCGGGAGGGGCACCTACAATGAGCAGTTCTTC.

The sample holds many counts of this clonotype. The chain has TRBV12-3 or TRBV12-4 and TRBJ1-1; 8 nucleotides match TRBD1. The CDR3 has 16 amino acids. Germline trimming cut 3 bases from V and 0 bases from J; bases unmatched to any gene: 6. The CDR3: CASSFGQGTLNTEAFF. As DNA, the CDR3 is TGTGCCAGCAGTTTTGGACAGGGAACTTTGAACACTGAAGCTTTCTTT.

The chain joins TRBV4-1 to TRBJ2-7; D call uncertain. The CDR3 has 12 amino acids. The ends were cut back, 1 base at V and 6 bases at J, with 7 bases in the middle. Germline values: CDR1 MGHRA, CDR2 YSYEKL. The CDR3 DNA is TGCGCCAGCAGCCAAGGGACGGGCGAGCAGTACTTC. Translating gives CASSQGTGEQYF.

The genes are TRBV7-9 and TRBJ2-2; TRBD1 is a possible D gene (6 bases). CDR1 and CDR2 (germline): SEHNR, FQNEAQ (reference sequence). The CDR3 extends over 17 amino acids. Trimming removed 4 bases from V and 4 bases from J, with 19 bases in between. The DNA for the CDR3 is TGTGCCAGCAGCTCGAACGCAGGGGAGAAGGGCACCGGGGAGCTGTTTTTT. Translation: CASSSNAGEKGTGELFF.

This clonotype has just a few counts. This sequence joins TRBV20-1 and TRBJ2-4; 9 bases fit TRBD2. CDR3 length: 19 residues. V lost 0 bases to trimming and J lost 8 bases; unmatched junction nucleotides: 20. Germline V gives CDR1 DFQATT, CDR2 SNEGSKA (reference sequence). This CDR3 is CSAREGLAQRFLRADIQYF. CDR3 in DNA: TGCAGTGCTAGAGAGGGACTAGCTCAACGGTTCTTAAGGGCGGACATTCAGTACTTC.

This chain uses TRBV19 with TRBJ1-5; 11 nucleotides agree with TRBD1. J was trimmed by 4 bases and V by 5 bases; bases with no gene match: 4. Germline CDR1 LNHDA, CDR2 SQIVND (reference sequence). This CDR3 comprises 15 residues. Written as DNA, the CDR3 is TGTGCCAGTAGTCGGGGGACAGGGGGTAATCAGCCCCAGCATTTT. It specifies CASSRGTGGNQPQHF.

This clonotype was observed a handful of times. The CDR3 here is CSAREQTGVENEQYF. The CDR3, as DNA: TGCAGTGCTAGAGAGCAGACAGGGGTTGAAAACGAGCAGTACTTC. This chain links TRBV20-1 with TRBJ2-7; 8 bases line up with TRBD1. Per the germline V gene, CDR1 is DFQATT and CDR2 is SNEGSKA (reference sequence). The V gene end was trimmed by 0 bases and the J gene end by 5 bases; junction bases not matched to a gene: 9. This CDR3 spans 15 amino acids.

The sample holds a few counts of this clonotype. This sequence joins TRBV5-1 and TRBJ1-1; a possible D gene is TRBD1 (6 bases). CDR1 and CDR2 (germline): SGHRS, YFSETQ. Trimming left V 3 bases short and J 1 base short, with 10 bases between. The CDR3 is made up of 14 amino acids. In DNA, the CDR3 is TGCGCCAGCAGCTGGGGGGCCGGGAACACTGAAGCTTTCTTT. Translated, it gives CASSWGAGNTEAFF.

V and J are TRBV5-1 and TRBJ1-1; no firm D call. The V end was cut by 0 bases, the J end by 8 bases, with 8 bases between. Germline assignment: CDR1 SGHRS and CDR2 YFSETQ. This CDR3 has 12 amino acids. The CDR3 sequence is CASSLAGLEAFF. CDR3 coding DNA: TGCGCCAGCAGCTTGGCCGGGTTAGAAGCTTTCTTT. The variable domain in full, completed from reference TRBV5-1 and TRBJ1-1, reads KAGVTQTPRYLIKTRGQQVTLSCSPISGHRSVSWYQQTPGQGLQFLFEYFSETQRNKGNFPGRFSGRQFSNSRSEMNVSTLELGDSALYLCASSLAGLEAFFGQGTRLTVV.

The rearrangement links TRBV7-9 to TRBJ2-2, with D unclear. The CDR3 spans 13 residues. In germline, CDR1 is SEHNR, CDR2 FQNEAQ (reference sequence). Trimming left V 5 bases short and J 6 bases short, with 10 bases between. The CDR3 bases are TGTGCCAGCAGCCCGTGGTCTGCCGGGGAGCTGTTTTTT. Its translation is CASSPWSAGELFF.

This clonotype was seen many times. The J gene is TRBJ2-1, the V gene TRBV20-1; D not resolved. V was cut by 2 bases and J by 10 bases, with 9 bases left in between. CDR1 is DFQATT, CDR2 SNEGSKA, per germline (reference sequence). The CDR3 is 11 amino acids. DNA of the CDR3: TGCAGTGCTAGACTAGTTTCCGAGCAGTTCTTC. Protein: CSARLVSEQFF.

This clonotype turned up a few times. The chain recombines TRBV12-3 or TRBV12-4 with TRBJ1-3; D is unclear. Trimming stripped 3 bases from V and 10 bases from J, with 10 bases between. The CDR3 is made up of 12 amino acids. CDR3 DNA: TGTGCCAGCAGTTTCCTTTTACAGACCATATATTTT. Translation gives CASSFLLQTIYF.

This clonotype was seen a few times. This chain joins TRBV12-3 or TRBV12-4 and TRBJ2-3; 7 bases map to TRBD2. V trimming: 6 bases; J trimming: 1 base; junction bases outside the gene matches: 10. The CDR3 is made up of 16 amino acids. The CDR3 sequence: CASSPIAAGGTDTQYF. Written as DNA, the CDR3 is TGTGCCAGCAGCCCAATTGCTGCGGGAGGCACAGATACGCAGTATTTT.

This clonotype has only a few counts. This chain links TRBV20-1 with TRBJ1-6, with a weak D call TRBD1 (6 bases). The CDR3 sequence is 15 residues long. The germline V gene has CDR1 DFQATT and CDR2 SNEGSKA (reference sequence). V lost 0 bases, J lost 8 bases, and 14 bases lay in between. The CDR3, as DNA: TGCAGTGCTAGAGACTCCGGGACAAACTATTCACCCCTCCACTTT. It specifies CSARDSGTNYSPLHF.

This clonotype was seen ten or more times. The CDR3 coding sequence is TGCAGCGTTTTTGACATCTGGGGGAACACCATATATTTT. Translation gives CSVFDIWGNTIYF. This chain uses TRBV29-1 with TRBJ1-3; TRBD1 is a possible D gene (5 bases). The germline V gene encodes CDR1 SQVTM and CDR2 ANQGSEA. Trimming pared 5 bases from V and 7 bases from J, leaving 15 bases between. The CDR3 has 13 amino acids.

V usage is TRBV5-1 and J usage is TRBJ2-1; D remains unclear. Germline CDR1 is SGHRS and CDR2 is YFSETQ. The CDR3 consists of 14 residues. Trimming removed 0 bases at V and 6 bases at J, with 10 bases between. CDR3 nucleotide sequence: TGCGCCAGCAGCTTGGACAGTTATATCAATGAGCAGTTCTTC. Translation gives CASSLDSYINEQFF.

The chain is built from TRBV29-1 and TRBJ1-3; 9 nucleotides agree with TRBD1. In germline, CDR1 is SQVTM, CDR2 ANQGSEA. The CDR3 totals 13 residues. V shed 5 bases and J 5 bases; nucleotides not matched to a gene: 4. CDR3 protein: CSVRTGERNTIYF. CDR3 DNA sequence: TGCAGCGTTCGGACAGGGGAAAGAAACACCATATATTTT.

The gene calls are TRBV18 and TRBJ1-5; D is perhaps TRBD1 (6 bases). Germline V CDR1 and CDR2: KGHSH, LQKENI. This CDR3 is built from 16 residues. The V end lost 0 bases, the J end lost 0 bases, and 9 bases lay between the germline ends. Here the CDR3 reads CASSPPGQNSNQPQHF. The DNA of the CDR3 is TGTGCCAGCTCACCACCCGGACAGAATAGCAATCAGCCCCAGCATTTT.

In DNA form, the CDR3 reads TGTGCCAGCAGCCCCCCTTCGGCGGGCTTTGCGAACACCGGGGAGCTGTTTTTT. This encodes CASSPPSAGFANTGELFF. V and J are TRBV9 and TRBJ2-2; maybe TRBD2 (5 bases). The length of the CDR3 is 18 residues. Germline V lookup: CDR1 SGDLS, CDR2 YYNGEE. V was cut by 4 bases and J by 0 bases, with 19 bases left in between.

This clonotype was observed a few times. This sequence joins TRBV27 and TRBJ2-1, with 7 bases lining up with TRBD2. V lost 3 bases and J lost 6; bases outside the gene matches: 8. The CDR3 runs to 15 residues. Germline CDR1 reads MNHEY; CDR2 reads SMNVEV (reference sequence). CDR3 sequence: CASSFYAGAPNEQFF. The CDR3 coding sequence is TGTGCCAGCAGTTTCTATGCGGGAGCTCCCAATGAGCAGTTCTTC.

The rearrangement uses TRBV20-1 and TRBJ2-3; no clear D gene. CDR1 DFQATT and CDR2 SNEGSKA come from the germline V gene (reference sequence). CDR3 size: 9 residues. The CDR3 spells CRGLDTQYF. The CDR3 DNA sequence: TGCAGGGGTTTAGATACGCAGTATTTT.

The CDR3 sequence: CATSRALGSNYGYTF. CDR3 DNA: TGTGCCACCAGCAGAGCCCTGGGGTCTAACTATGGCTACACCTTC. The rearrangement joins TRBV15 to TRBJ1-2; no firm D call. The CDR3 runs 15 residues. The germline V and J ends were trimmed by 1 base and 0 bases, with 9 bases remaining between them. The germline V gene encodes CDR1 LNHNV and CDR2 YYDKDF (reference sequence). Combining the CDR3 with reference TRBV15 and TRBJ1-2 gives the whole variable domain DAMVIQNPRYQVTQFGKPVTLSCSQTLNHNVMYWYQQKSSQAPKLLFHYYDKDFNNEADTPDNFQSRRPNTSFCFLDIRSPGLGDTAMYLCATSRALGSNYGYTFGSGTRLTVV.

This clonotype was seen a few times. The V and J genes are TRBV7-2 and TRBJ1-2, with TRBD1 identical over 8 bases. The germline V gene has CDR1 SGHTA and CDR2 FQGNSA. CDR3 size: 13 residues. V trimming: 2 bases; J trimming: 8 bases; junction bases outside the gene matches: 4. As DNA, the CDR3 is TGTGCCAGCAGCTTATGGACAGGGAACGGCTACACCTTC. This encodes CASSLWTGNGYTF.

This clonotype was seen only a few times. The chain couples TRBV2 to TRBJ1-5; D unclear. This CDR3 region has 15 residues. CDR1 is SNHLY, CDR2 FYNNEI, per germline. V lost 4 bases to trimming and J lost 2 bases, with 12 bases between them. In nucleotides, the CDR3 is TGTGCCAGCAGTGGTGAGGGAACGGGCAATCAGCCCCAGCATTTT. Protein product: CASSGEGTGNQPQHF.

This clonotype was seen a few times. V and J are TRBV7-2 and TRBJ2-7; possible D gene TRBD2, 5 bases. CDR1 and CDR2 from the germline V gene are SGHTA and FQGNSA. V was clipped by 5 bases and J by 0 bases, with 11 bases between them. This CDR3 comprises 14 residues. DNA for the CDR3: TGTGCCAGCAGCATACTAGGCATCTCCTACGAGCAGTACTTC. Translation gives CASSILGISYEQYF.

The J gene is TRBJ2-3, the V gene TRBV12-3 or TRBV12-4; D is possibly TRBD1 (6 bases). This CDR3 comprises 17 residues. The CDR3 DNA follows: TGTACCTGCAGTTTAGAACTGGGGTTGGGACACACAGATACGCAGTATTTT. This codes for CTCSLELGLGHTDTQYF.

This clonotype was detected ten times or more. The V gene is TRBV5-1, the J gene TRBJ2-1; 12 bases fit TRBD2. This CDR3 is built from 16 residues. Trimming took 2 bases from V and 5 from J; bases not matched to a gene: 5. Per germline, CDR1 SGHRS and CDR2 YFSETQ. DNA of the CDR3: TGCGCCAGCAGCTTACGACTAGCGGGAGTGAACAATGAGCAGTTCTTC. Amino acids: CASSLRLAGVNNEQFF.

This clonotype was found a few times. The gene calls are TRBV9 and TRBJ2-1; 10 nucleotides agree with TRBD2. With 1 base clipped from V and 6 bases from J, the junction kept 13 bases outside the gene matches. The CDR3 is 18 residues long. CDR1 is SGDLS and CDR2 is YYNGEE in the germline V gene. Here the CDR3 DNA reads TGTGCCAGCAGCGTAAGGCCCTCACTAGCGGGGAAGGGCAATGAGCAGTTCTTC. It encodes CASSVRPSLAGKGNEQFF.

The CDR3 nucleotides are TGCGCCAGCAGCTTGGAGCAGAGGAACACTGAAGCTTTCTTT. As protein: CASSLEQRNTEAFF. This rearrangement joins TRBV5-1 to TRBJ1-1; D is uncertain. The CDR3 length is 14 residues. The V end was cut by 0 bases, the J end by 1 base, with 7 bases between. Germline V lookup: CDR1 SGHRS, CDR2 YFSETQ.